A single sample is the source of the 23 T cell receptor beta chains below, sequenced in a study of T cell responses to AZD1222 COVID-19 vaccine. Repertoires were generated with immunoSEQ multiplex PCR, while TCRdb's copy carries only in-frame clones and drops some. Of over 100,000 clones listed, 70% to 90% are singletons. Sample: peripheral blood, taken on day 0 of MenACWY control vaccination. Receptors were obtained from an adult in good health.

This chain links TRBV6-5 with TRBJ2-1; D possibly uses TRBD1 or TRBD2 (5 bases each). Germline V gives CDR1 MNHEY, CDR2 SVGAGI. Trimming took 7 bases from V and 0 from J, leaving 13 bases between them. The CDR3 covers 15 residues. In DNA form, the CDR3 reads TGTGCCAGCATAATGGGGGTCGGCTCCTACAATGAGCAGTTCTTC. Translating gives CASIMGVGSYNEQFF.

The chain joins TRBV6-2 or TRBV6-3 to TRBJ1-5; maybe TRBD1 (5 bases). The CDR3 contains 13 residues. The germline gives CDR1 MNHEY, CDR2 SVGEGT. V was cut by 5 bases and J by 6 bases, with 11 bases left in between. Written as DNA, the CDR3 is TGTGCCAGCAGTGGGGGGGGTAGTCAGCCCCAGCATTTT. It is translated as CASSGGGSQPQHF.

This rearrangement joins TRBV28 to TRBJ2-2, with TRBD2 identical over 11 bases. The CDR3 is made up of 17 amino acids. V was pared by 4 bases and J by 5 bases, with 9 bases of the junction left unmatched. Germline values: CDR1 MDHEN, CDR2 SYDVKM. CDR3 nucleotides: TGTGCCAGCAGTTCTGCTAGCGGGGGGCGGTTGACCGGGGAGCTGTTTTTT. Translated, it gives CASSSASGGRLTGELFF.

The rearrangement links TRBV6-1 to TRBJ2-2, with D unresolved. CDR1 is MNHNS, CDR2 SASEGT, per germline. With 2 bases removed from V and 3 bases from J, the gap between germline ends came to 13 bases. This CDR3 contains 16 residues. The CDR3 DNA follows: TGTGCCAGCAGTGAACGGGCAGGTGTTTACACCGGGGAGCTGTTTTTT. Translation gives CASSERAGVYTGELFF.

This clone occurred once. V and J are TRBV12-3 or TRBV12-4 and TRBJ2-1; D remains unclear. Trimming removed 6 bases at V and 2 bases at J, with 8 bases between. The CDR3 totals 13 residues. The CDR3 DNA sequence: TGTGCCAGCAGGCCCGGGCCCTACAATGAGCAGTTCTTC. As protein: CASRPGPYNEQFF.

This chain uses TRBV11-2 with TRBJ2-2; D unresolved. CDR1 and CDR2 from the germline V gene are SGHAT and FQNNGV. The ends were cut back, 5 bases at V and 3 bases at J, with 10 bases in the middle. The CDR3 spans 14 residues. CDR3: CASSVTEYTGELFF. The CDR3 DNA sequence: TGTGCCAGCAGCGTCACAGAGTACACCGGGGAGCTGTTTTTT.

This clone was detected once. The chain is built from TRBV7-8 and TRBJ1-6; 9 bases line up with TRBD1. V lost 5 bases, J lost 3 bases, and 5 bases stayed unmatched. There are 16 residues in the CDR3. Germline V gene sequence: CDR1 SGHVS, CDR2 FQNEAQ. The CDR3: CASSPRTGVYNSPLHF. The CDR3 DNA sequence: TGTGCCAGCAGCCCGAGGACAGGGGTCTATAATTCACCCCTCCACTTT.

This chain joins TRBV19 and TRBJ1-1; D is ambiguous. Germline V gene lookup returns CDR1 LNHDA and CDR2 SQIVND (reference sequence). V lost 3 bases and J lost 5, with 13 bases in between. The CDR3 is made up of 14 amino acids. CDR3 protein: CASSIPGGRTEAFF. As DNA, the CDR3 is TGTGCCAGTAGTATTCCGGGAGGAAGAACTGAAGCTTTCTTT.

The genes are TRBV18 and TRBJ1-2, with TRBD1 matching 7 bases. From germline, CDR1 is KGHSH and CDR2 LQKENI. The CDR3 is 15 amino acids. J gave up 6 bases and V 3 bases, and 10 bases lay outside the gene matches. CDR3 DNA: TGTGCCAGCTCACCCTATGACAGGGCGGAGAATGGCTACACCTTC. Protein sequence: CASSPYDRAENGYTF.

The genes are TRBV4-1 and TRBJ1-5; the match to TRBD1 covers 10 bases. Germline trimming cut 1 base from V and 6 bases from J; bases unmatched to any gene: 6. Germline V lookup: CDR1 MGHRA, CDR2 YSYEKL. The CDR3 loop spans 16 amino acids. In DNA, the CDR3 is TGCGCCAGCAGCCAAGGGGACAGGGGAGGGATTCAGCCCCAGCATTTT. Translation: CASSQGDRGGIQPQHF.

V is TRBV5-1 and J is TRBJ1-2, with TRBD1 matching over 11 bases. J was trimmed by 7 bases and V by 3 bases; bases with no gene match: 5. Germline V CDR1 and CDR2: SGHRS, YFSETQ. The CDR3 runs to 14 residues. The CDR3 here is CASSSGQGASGYTF. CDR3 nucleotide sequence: TGCGCCAGCAGCTCCGGACAGGGGGCAAGTGGCTACACCTTC.

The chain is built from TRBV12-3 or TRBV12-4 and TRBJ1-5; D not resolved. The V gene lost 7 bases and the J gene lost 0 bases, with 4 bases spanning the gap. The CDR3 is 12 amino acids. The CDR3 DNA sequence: TGTGCCAGCACTGCTAGCAATCAGCCCCAGCATTTT. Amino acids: CASTASNQPQHF.

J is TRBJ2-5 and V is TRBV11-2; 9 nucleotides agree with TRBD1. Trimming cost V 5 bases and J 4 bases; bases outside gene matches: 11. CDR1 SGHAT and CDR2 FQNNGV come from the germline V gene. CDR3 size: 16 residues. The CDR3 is CASSLLGQGFVETQYF. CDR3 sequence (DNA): TGTGCCAGCAGCCTGCTGGGACAGGGCTTTGTAGAGACCCAGTACTTC.

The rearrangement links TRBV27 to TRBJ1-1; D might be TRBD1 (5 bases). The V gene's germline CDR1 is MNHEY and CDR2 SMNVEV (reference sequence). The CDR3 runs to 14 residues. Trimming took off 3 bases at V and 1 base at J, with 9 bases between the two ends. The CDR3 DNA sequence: TGTGCCAGCAGTTTCTCGGGGCGGAACACTGAAGCTTTCTTT. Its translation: CASSFSGRNTEAFF.

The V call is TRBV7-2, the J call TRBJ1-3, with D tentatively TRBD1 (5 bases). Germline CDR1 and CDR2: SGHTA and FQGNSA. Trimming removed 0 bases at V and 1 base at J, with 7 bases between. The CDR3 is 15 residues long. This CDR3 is CASSLAGVSGNTIYF. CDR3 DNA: TGTGCCAGCAGCTTAGCAGGGGTATCTGGAAACACCATATATTTT.

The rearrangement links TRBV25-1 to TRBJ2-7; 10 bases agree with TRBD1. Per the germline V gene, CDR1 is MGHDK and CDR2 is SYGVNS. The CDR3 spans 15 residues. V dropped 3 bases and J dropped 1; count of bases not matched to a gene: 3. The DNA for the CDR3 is TGTGCCAGCAGTGACCCGGACAGGGGGTCCTACGAGCAGTACTTC. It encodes CASSDPDRGSYEQYF.

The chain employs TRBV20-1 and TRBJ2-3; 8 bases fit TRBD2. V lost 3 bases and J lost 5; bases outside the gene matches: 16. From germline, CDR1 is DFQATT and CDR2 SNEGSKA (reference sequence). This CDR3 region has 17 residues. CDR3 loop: CSASPPSGSGIRDTQYF. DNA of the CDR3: TGCAGTGCTAGTCCCCCTAGCGGGTCCGGTATTAGAGATACGCAGTATTTT.

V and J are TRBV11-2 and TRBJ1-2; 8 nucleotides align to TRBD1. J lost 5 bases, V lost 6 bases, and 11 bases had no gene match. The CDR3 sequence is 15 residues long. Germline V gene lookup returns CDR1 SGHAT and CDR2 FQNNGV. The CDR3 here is CASRRLGQEIYGYTF. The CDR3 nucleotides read TGTGCCAGCAGGCGGTTGGGACAGGAGATTTATGGCTACACCTTC.

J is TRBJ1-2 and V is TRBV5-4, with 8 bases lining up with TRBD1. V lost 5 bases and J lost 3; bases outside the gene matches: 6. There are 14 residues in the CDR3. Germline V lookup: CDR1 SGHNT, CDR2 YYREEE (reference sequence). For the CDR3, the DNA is TGTGCCAGCAGTAAGGACAGGGCTGACTATGGCTACACCTTC. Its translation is CASSKDRADYGYTF.

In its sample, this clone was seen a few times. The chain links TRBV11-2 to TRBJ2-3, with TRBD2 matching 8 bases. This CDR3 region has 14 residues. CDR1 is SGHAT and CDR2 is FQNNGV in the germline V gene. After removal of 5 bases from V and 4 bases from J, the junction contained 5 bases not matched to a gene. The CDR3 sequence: CASSTTSGADTQYF. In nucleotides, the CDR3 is TGTGCCAGCAGCACTACTAGCGGCGCAGATACGCAGTATTTT.

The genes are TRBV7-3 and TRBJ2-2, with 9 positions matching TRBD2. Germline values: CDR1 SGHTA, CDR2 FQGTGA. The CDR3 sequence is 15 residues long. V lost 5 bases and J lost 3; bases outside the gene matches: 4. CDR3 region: CASSTGLAYTGELFF. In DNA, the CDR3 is TGTGCCAGCAGCACGGGACTAGCTTACACCGGGGAGCTGTTTTTT. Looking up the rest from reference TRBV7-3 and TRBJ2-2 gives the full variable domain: GAGVSQTPSNKVTEKGKYVELRCDPISGHTALYWYRQSLGQGPEFLIYFQGTGAADDSGLPNDRFFAVRPEGSVSTLKIQRTERGDSAVYLCASSTGLAYTGELFFGEGSRLTVL.

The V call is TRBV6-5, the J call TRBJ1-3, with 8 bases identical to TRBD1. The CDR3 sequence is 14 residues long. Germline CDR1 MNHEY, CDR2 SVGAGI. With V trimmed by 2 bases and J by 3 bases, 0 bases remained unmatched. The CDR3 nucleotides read TGTGCCAGCAGTTACGGACAGGGTGGAAACACCATATATTTT. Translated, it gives CASSYGQGGNTIYF.

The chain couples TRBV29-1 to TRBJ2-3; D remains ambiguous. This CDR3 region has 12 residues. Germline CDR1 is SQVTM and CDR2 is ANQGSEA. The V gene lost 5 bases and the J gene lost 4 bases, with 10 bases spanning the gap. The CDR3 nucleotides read TGCAGCGTTACTCTGTTGTCAGATACGCAGTATTTT. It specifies CSVTLLSDTQYF.